The entry below gives a single T cell receptor beta chain sequence along with its context. The antigen remains undetermined. CDR3 length: 14 amino acids. The germline V gene encodes CDR1 SNHLY and CDR2 FYNNEI. The V and J ends lost 4 bases and 3 bases, in that order; junction bases with no gene match: 2. The data derive from a study of cytomegalovirus exposure and HLA in healthy donors. 13 Jbeta primers and 60 Vbeta primers were used for the PCR. Data came from immunoSEQ multiplex PCR; TCRdb stores just in-frame clones and leaves some out. The sample includes 150,000 to 200,000 clones, approximately 80% of them seen just once. Notes on the study in general: CMV antigen specificity was confirmed in vitro for a few CMV-associated chains.

This clonotype originated in a man aged 25-45 years in good health and CMV-seronegative. This chain joins TRBV2 and TRBJ2-7; 11 nucleotides align to TRBD2. The sequencing sample was made of PBMCs. CDR3 bases: TGTGCCAGCAGTGGACTAGCGGGGCTCTACGAGCAGTACTTC. Translated: CASSGLAGLYEQYF.